This T cell receptor beta chain was recorded in a study of T cells in Graves' hyperthyroidism and ophthalmopathy. Study-wide background: Initial diagnosis, before any treatment, was when peripheral blood was collected.

From RNA transcripts, TCR beta CDR3 regions were amplified. The primer set for the first-round RT-PCR of the TCR CDR3 was HTBI. TCRdb redid the calling of the multiplex PCR reads with MiXCR, one entry per CDR3 protein. Of roughly 700,000 distinct CDR3 sequences listed, roughly 17% are singletons. The hyperthyroidism patients had all been newly diagnosed, and their disease duration was under 2 months. Their ages ranged from 18 to 65 years. PBMCs were sourced from roughly 9.7 ml fresh peripheral blood. V lost 6 bases and J lost 5, with 13 bases in between. This CDR3 has 14 amino acids. Germline V gene lookup returns CDR1 MNHEY and CDR2 SMNVEV (reference sequence). This clonotype appeared a few times.

This chain joins TRBV27 and TRBJ2-2; D remains ambiguous. The sequenced sample consisted of blood. This receptor was identified in a man aged 50-60 years with Graves' hyperthyroidism. The CDR3 DNA sequence: TGTGCCAGCAGCATCGCCCCTTGGACCGGGGAGCTGTTTTTT. Encoded protein: CASSIAPWTGELFF.